The 30 T cell receptor beta chains listed next were all sequenced from one sample in a study of long-term antiretroviral therapy in people with HIV. immunoSEQ v3.0 was run at survey level. The method was immunoSEQ multiplex PCR; TCRdb's version includes in-frame clones alone and lacks a portion of them. The sample gives about 36,000 clones, around three quarters of which show up once; less than 6% is in the top ten. The specimen comprised unsorted PBMCs, sampled 3.4 years after starting antiretroviral therapy. These receptors were obtained from a man aged 25-45 years with HIV.

The J gene is TRBJ2-3, the V gene TRBV5-6; 8 positions match TRBD2. Germline V gene sequence: CDR1 SGHDT, CDR2 YYEEEE. The CDR3 runs 18 residues. With 4 bases clipped from V and 4 bases from J, the junction kept 17 bases outside the gene matches. CDR3 protein: CASSPVYRAGVRADTQYF. In DNA, the CDR3 is TGTGCCAGCAGCCCCGTGTATCGAGCGGGAGTTCGAGCAGATACGCAGTATTTT.

This clone is medium-sized (0.01 to 0.1%). This chain joins TRBV7-3 and TRBJ2-1; 12 positions match TRBD2. V was clipped by 5 bases and J by 8 bases; unmatched bases: 16. This CDR3 contains 18 residues. CDR1 SGHTA and CDR2 FQGTGA come from the germline V gene. The CDR3 spells CASSLSTSGSHPAHEQFF. The CDR3 nucleotides are TGTGCCAGCAGCCTCTCGACTAGCGGGAGCCACCCAGCCCATGAGCAGTTCTTC.

The V call is TRBV9, the J call TRBJ2-1; TRBD2 aligns across 13 bases. V shed 0 bases and J 6 bases; nucleotides not matched to a gene: 9. The germline CDR1 and CDR2 sequences are SGDLS and YYNGEE. The CDR3 runs to 18 residues. The CDR3 nucleotides are TGTGCCAGCAGCGTAGCCATTCCGGGACTAGCGGGGTCCAATGAGCAGTTCTTC. This codes for CASSVAIPGLAGSNEQFF.

This clone showed up just a few times. The same CDR3 also results from other DNA sequences found in this sample. This chain's CDR3 is CASSLAGPYEQYF. CDR3 sequence (DNA): TGTGCCAGCAGTTTAGCGGGACCCTACGAGCAGTACTTC. The chain recombines TRBV27 with TRBJ2-7; tentative D call: TRBD2 (6 bases). In germline, CDR1 is MNHEY, CDR2 SMNVEV (reference sequence). V was pared by 2 bases and J by 2 bases, with 7 bases between. This CDR3 has 13 amino acids.

The rearrangement links TRBV28 to TRBJ2-7; 7 nucleotides match TRBD1. The CDR3 covers 15 residues. With 6 bases clipped from V and 0 bases from J, the junction kept 8 bases outside the gene matches. From germline, CDR1 is MDHEN and CDR2 SYDVKM. CDR3 protein: CASSSTGVNSYEQYF. In DNA form, the CDR3 reads TGTGCCAGCAGCTCCACAGGGGTCAACTCCTACGAGCAGTACTTC.

V is TRBV19 and J is TRBJ1-1; possibly TRBD1 for D (5 bases). Germline V CDR1 and CDR2: LNHDA, SQIVND (reference sequence). V lost 4 bases, J lost 1 base, and 10 bases lay in between. This CDR3 is 14 amino acids long. The CDR3 spells CASSTQQGNTEAFF. The CDR3 DNA sequence: TGTGCCAGTAGTACCCAGCAGGGGAACACTGAAGCTTTCTTT.

The rearrangement uses TRBV20-1 and TRBJ2-7; D uncertain. V shed 5 bases and J shed 6 bases, with 11 bases lying between them. CDR1 DFQATT and CDR2 SNEGSKA come from the germline V gene (reference sequence). This CDR3 comprises 11 residues. CDR3 sequence: CSASGSVEQYF. Here the CDR3 DNA reads TGCAGTGCTTCCGGTAGTGTCGAGCAGTACTTC.

In its sample, this clone was seen a few times. The V gene is TRBV7-9, the J gene TRBJ1-1; D ambiguous. Germline V gene sequence: CDR1 SEHNR, CDR2 FQNEAQ (reference sequence). With 9 bases removed from V and 2 bases from J, the gap between germline ends came to 10 bases. The CDR3 sequence is 12 residues long. The CDR3 DNA reads as TGTGCCAGTACGGTAGTAAACACTGAAGCTTTCTTT. Translated: CASTVVNTEAFF.

Worth noting for this clone: Additional DNA sequences in this sample encode the identical CDR3. V usage is TRBV7-9 and J usage is TRBJ2-7; the D is unclear. Per the germline V gene, CDR1 is SEHNR and CDR2 is FQNEAQ (reference sequence). V was clipped by 3 bases and J by 0 bases, with 6 bases between them. The CDR3 length is 13 residues. In DNA form, the CDR3 reads TGTGCCAGCAGCTTGCCAGGCTCCTACGAGCAGTACTTC. Its translation is CASSLPGSYEQYF. The whole variable domain, remainder taken from reference TRBV7-9 and TRBJ2-7, is DTGVSQNPRHKITKRGQNVTFRCDPISEHNRLYWYRQTLGQGPEFLTYFQNEAQLEKSRLLSDRFSAERPKGSFSTLEIQRTEQGDSAMYLCASSLPGSYEQYFGPGTRLTVT.

The chain uses TRBV5-6 and TRBJ2-5, with D possibly TRBD2 on 6 matching bases. Germline loops: CDR1 SGHDT, CDR2 YYEEEE. The CDR3 loop spans 15 amino acids. V was pared by 4 bases and J by 6 bases, with 19 bases between. DNA for the CDR3: TGTGCCAGCAGCCCCGGGACTGGCAGCGTGAAGACCCAGTACTTC. Its translation is CASSPGTGSVKTQYF. Full variable domain (remainder filled in from reference TRBV5-6 and TRBJ2-5): DAGVTQSPTHLIKTRGQQVTLRCSPKSGHDTVSWYQQALGQGPQFIFQYYEEEERQRGNFPDRFSGHQFPNYSSELNVNALLLGDSALYLCASSPGTGSVKTQYFGPGTRLLVL.

J is TRBJ2-2 and V is TRBV5-5; TRBD2 might be the D (6 bases). Germline CDR1 is SGHKS and CDR2 is YYEKEE (reference sequence). The CDR3 is 14 residues long. V gave up 2 bases and J gave up 8 bases, with 13 bases separating them. The CDR3, as DNA: TGTGCCAGCAGCTTTGACGGGAGTTTTGGGGAGCTGTTTTTT. Protein: CASSFDGSFGELFF.

V usage is TRBV7-2 and J usage is TRBJ1-2; D remains unclear. Per the germline V gene, CDR1 is SGHTA and CDR2 is FQGNSA. With 1 base removed from V and 1 base from J, the gap between germline ends came to 7 bases. The CDR3 has 14 residues. CDR3 nucleotide sequence: TGTGCCAGCAGCTTAGATGGTTTTAACTATGGCTACACCTTC. The encoded protein is CASSLDGFNYGYTF.

This clone was found once. The J gene is TRBJ1-5, the V gene TRBV28, with 7 bases lining up with TRBD1. The J segment lost 0 bases and the V segment lost 7 bases, leaving 6 bases of the junction unmatched. Germline V gene data show CDR1 as MDHEN and CDR2 as SYDVKM. The CDR3 extends over 15 amino acids. The CDR3 protein is CASTNRGVSNQPQHF. The CDR3 DNA reads TGTGCCAGCACAAACAGGGGCGTTAGCAATCAGCCCCAGCATTTT.

This clone has a single count. The genes are TRBV29-1 and TRBJ2-5; TRBD2 matches 8 bases. This CDR3 region has 12 residues. Germline V gene data show CDR1 as SQVTM and CDR2 as ANQGSEA. Trimming at V came to 4 bases and at J to 4 bases, leaving 2 bases not matched to a gene. This CDR3 reads CSVVRGGETQYF. Written as DNA, the CDR3 is TGCAGCGTTGTTCGGGGGGGAGAGACCCAGTACTTC.

V usage is TRBV5-1 and J usage is TRBJ2-3; TRBD2 matches 12 bases. This CDR3 is 16 amino acids long. Germline lookup yields CDR1 SGHRS and CDR2 YFSETQ. The trim removed 2 bases at V and 0 bases at J, leaving 1 base unmatched. This CDR3 reads CASSFLAGGSTDTQYF. The DNA of the CDR3 is TGCGCCAGCAGCTTCCTAGCGGGGGGGAGCACAGATACGCAGTATTTT.

CDR3 protein: CASRRNREGTGELFF. The CDR3 DNA is TGTGCCAGCAGGAGGAACAGGGAAGGGACCGGGGAGCTGTTTTTT. The genes are TRBV6-5 and TRBJ2-2, with TRBD1 as a possible D gene (6 bases). V shed 6 bases and J shed 5 bases, with 16 bases lying between them. CDR3 length: 15 amino acids. The germline CDR1 and CDR2 sequences are MNHEY and SVGAGI.

This chain links TRBV11-3 with TRBJ2-2; D remains ambiguous. The CDR3 runs to 13 residues. Germline V gene data show CDR1 as SGHNT and CDR2 as YENEEA. The V gene lost 9 bases and the J gene lost 4 bases, with 12 bases spanning the gap. CDR3 sequence: CASHGGGTGELFF. Written as DNA, the CDR3 is TGTGCCAGTCATGGCGGCGGCACCGGGGAGCTGTTTTTT.

The rearrangement uses TRBV5-1 and TRBJ2-5; 10 nucleotides agree with TRBD2. The CDR3 loop spans 16 amino acids. From germline, CDR1 is SGHRS and CDR2 YFSETQ. V shed 0 bases, J shed 4 bases, and the junction held 6 bases outside the gene matches. CDR3 coding DNA: TGCGCCAGCAGCTTGGGACTAGCGGGCCAAAGAGAGACCCAGTACTTC. It translates to CASSLGLAGQRETQYF.

In nucleotides, the CDR3 is TGCAGCGGCCGGGACAGGTTCTATGGCTACACCTTC. It yields the protein CSGRDRFYGYTF. J is TRBJ1-2 and V is TRBV29-1, with 8 bases identical to TRBD1. Germline V gene data show CDR1 as SQVTM and CDR2 as ANQGSEA. V shed 7 bases and J 4 bases; nucleotides not matched to a gene: 5. This CDR3 has 12 amino acids.

This sequence joins TRBV7-9 and TRBJ2-5; 12 positions agree with TRBD1. The J segment lost 5 bases and the V segment lost 5 bases, leaving 6 bases of the junction unmatched. The CDR3 consists of 15 residues. Germline V gene lookup returns CDR1 SEHNR and CDR2 FQNEAQ (reference sequence). The CDR3 DNA reads TGTGCCAGCAGCAAGGGACAGGGGGCGCATGAGACCCAGTACTTC. Amino acids: CASSKGQGAHETQYF. Variable domain in full (rest from reference TRBV7-9 and TRBJ2-5): DTGVSQNPRHKITKRGQNVTFRCDPISEHNRLYWYRQTLGQGPEFLTYFQNEAQLEKSRLLSDRFSAERPKGSFSTLEIQRTEQGDSAMYLCASSKGQGAHETQYFGPGTRLLVL.

This chain connects TRBV20-1 to TRBJ2-1; D possibly corresponds to TRBD1 (6 bases). The CDR3 loop spans 11 amino acids. Trimming cost V 6 bases and J 9 bases, with 12 bases left between them. From germline, CDR1 is DFQATT and CDR2 SNEGSKA (reference sequence). This chain's CDR3 is CSAGAPFEQFF. The CDR3, as DNA: TGCAGTGCGGGGGCACCGTTTGAGCAGTTCTTC.

The rearrangement links TRBV10-3 to TRBJ2-1; either TRBD1 or TRBD2 may fit D (6 bases each). V lost 7 bases and J lost 8, with 21 bases in between. The CDR3 is made up of 15 amino acids. Looked up from germline, CDR1 is ENHRY and CDR2 is SYGVKD. In DNA form, the CDR3 reads TGTGCCATCACTGCCGGGACTTACGAGGGGGATGAGCAGTTCTTC. Its protein product is CAITAGTYEGDEQFF.

The CDR3 coding sequence is TGCGCCAGCAGCTTAGATCCGGGGAGGGGGGAGACCCAGTACTTC. Its protein product is CASSLDPGRGETQYF. The V call is TRBV5-1, the J call TRBJ2-5; maybe TRBD2 (7 bases). V gave up 2 bases and J gave up 5 bases, with 16 bases separating them. Germline-derived CDR1 and CDR2 are SGHRS and YFSETQ. The CDR3 loop spans 15 amino acids.

This sequence joins TRBV9 and TRBJ2-5; D unclear. This CDR3 spans 14 amino acids. The germline CDR1 and CDR2 sequences are SGDLS and YYNGEE. The ends were cut back, 1 base at V and 3 bases at J, with 10 bases in the middle. In DNA, the CDR3 is TGTGCCAGCAGCGTATCTCTTAGGGAAGAGACCCAGTACTTC. This codes for CASSVSLREETQYF.

The CDR3 is CASSLHRRHYNEQFF. CDR3 DNA sequence: TGTGCCAGCAGCTTACACAGGAGACACTACAATGAGCAGTTCTTC. The chain joins TRBV7-9 to TRBJ2-1; D is possibly TRBD1 (5 bases). CDR1 SEHNR and CDR2 FQNEAQ come from the germline V gene (reference sequence). The CDR3 runs to 15 residues. Trimming took off 2 bases at V and 3 bases at J, with 11 bases between the two ends.

The chain recombines TRBV5-6 with TRBJ1-3; the D gene is possibly TRBD1 (5 bases). The V end was cut by 4 bases, the J end by 2 bases, with 22 bases between. Germline V CDR1 and CDR2: SGHDT, YYEEEE. The CDR3 contains 18 residues. CDR3 nucleotides: TGTGCCAGCAGCCCACCCATTGGGGAGTCAGGGCCTGGAAACACCATATATTTT. Protein product: CASSPPIGESGPGNTIYF.

This chain uses TRBV6-6 with TRBJ2-5; D is perhaps TRBD1 (6 bases). With 8 bases removed from V and 5 bases from J, the gap between germline ends came to 15 bases. CDR3 length: 13 residues. Germline lookup yields CDR1 MNHNY and CDR2 SVGAGI (reference sequence). DNA of the CDR3: TGTGCCAGCTCGGAGTGGGGGCTTGAGACCCAGTACTTC. Translation gives CASSEWGLETQYF.

The chain uses TRBV7-3 and TRBJ2-3; D is undetermined. V lost 1 base and J 4 bases, leaving 12 bases between the germline ends. This CDR3 spans 15 amino acids. Germline loops: CDR1 SGHTA, CDR2 FQGTGA. The CDR3 DNA is TGTGCCAGCAGCTTAATGGGTCTAGAAGCAGATACGCAGTATTTT. Its translation is CASSLMGLEADTQYF.

This clone was counted once. The chain employs TRBV28 and TRBJ1-2, with TRBD1 identical over 9 bases. The CDR3 is 15 amino acids. J gave up 4 bases and V 5 bases, and 8 bases lay outside the gene matches. Per the germline V gene, CDR1 is MDHEN and CDR2 is SYDVKM. CDR3 amino acids: CASSTRTGVVYGYTF. The DNA for the CDR3 is TGTGCCAGCAGTACACGGACAGGGGTGGTCTATGGCTACACCTTC.

This chain uses TRBV5-1 with TRBJ2-3, with D unresolved. Germline CDR1 reads SGHRS; CDR2 reads YFSETQ. This CDR3 has 17 residues. The V and J ends lost 0 bases and 0 bases respectively, with 14 bases between them. In DNA form, the CDR3 reads TGCGCCAGCAGCTTGGTAGGCGCCCAAACTAGCACAGATACGCAGTATTTT. This translates into CASSLVGAQTSTDTQYF. Looking up the rest from reference TRBV5-1 and TRBJ2-3 gives the full variable domain: KAGVTQTPRYLIKTRGQQVTLSCSPISGHRSVSWYQQTPGQGLQFLFEYFSETQRNKGNFPGRFSGRQFSNSRSEMNVSTLELGDSALYLCASSLVGAQTSTDTQYFGPGTRLTVL.